Listed here is a single TCR beta chain. PCR involved 60 Vbeta and 13 Jbeta primers. Profiling relied on immunoSEQ multiplex PCR, and the TCRdb table lists in-frame clones only, not all of them. The repertoire has about 260,000 clones, approximately 84% of them found once; the top ten carry roughly 2%. The data belong to a study of cytomegalovirus exposure and HLA in healthy donors. Germline V gene sequence: CDR1 SQVTM, CDR2 ANQGSEA. The CDR3 spans 13 residues. The germline V and J ends were trimmed by 1 base and 6 bases, with 10 bases remaining between them. The J gene is TRBJ2-1, the V gene TRBV29-1, with D possibly being TRBD1 (5 bases). Input material: PBMCs. The sequence was collected from a middle-aged woman in good health and CMV-seropositive. Written as DNA, the CDR3 is TGCAGCGTTGAAGGGCTCGACAGCAATGAGCAGTTCTTC. Translating it yields CSVEGLDSNEQFF.